The 16 T cell receptor beta chains reported below all come from one sample, sequenced in a study of cytomegalovirus exposure and HLA in healthy donors (dated 2017 in TCRdb). The library was produced with the immunoSEQ multiplex PCR assay. A mixture of 60 forward primers for TCR Vbeta segments and 13 reverse primers for TCR Jbeta segments was used in the multiplex PCR. Held by TCRdb, this immuneACCESS table contains in-frame sequences only and omits some clones. Under half of the omission traces to an unresolved V gene where checked; the cause of the rest is unknown. For this sample the table gives hundreds of thousands of clones, of which almost 80% were detected only once. The ten largest clonotypes hold 1.5% to 2% of the sample. The sample was PBMCs. These receptors all stem from a male donor in good health and CMV-seronegative.

The chain uses TRBV4-3 and TRBJ2-7; tentative D call: TRBD1 (6 bases). V shed 1 base and J shed 0 bases, with 7 bases lying between them. The CDR3 contains 14 residues. Germline CDR1 is LGHNA and CDR2 is YSLEER. CDR3 protein: CASSQGTVSYEQYF. Written as DNA, the CDR3 is TGCGCCAGCAGCCAAGGGACAGTCTCCTACGAGCAGTACTTC.

The chain is built from TRBV5-6 and TRBJ2-3, with a weak D call TRBD2 (5 bases). The CDR3 covers 17 residues. Germline CDR1 is SGHDT and CDR2 is YYEEEE. V dropped 0 bases and J dropped 2 bases, with 16 bases sitting between them. The DNA for the CDR3 is TGTGCCAGCAGCTTGGAACGTTTGAGGAGGATCACAGATACGCAGTATTTT. Encoded protein: CASSLERLRRITDTQYF.

The V and J genes are TRBV14 and TRBJ1-6; TRBD1 matches 11 bases. This CDR3 contains 17 residues. With 0 bases clipped from V and 6 bases from J, the junction kept 4 bases outside the gene matches. In germline, CDR1 is SGHDN, CDR2 FVKESK. The CDR3 loop is CASSQDWDRGFNSPLHF. CDR3 DNA: TGTGCCAGCAGCCAAGATTGGGACAGGGGGTTTAATTCACCCCTCCACTTT.

The chain uses TRBV27 and TRBJ1-5; TRBD1 is a possible D gene (5 bases). The CDR3 runs to 14 residues. The germline CDR1 and CDR2 sequences are MNHEY and SMNVEV (reference sequence). Trimming cost V 2 bases and J 5 bases, with 10 bases left between them. The CDR3 is CASSLGGSHQPQHF. CDR3 sequence (DNA): TGTGCCAGCAGTTTAGGGGGGAGTCATCAGCCCCAGCATTTT.

This chain connects TRBV27 to TRBJ1-2, with TRBD1 as a possible D gene (5 bases). This CDR3 region has 13 residues. V lost 4 bases and J lost 6, with 12 bases in between. Germline V CDR1 and CDR2: MNHEY, SMNVEV (reference sequence). This chain's CDR3 is CASSWSPRDGYTF. As DNA, the CDR3 is TGTGCCAGCAGTTGGAGTCCCAGGGATGGCTACACCTTC.

This clone occurred once. This chain uses TRBV6-5 with TRBJ1-1, with D uncertain. Trimming pared 6 bases from V and 2 bases from J, leaving 13 bases between. Germline CDR1 is MNHEY and CDR2 is SVGAGI. The CDR3 is 14 amino acids. The CDR3 loop reads CASSLSGVNTEAFF. DNA for the CDR3: TGTGCCAGCAGCCTTAGCGGGGTAAACACTGAAGCTTTCTTT.

In the case of this clone: This CDR3 is also generated by other DNA sequences in the sample. The gene calls are TRBV7-9 and TRBJ1-2; TRBD1 agrees at 7 bases. The V and J ends lost 5 bases and 5 bases, in that order; junction bases with no gene match: 2. The length of the CDR3 is 12 residues. The germline V gene encodes CDR1 SEHNR and CDR2 FQNEAQ (reference sequence). CDR3 coding DNA: TGTGCCAGCAGCCCAGGGGGATATGGCTACACCTTC. Its protein product is CASSPGGYGYTF. Filled out from reference TRBV7-9 and TRBJ1-2, the complete variable domain reads DTGVSQNPRHKITKRGQNVTFRCDPISEHNRLYWYRQTLGQGPEFLTYFQNEAQLEKSRLLSDRFSAERPKGSFSTLEIQRTEQGDSAMYLCASSPGGYGYTFGSGTRLTVV.

This CDR3 reads CASSLFSGGSSPLHF. The CDR3, as DNA: TGTGCCAGCAGTTTATTTTCAGGGGGCAGTTCACCCCTCCACTTT. This chain uses TRBV28 with TRBJ1-6; TRBD1 matches at 8 bases. Germline CDR1 and CDR2: MDHEN and SYDVKM. CDR3 length: 15 amino acids. The V and J ends lost 1 base and 9 bases, in that order; junction bases with no gene match: 5. Full variable domain (missing parts from reference TRBV28 and TRBJ1-6): DVKVTQSSRYLVKRTGEKVFLECVQDMDHENMFWYRQDPGLGLRLIYFSYDVKMKEKGDIPEGYSVSREKKERFSLILESASTNQTSMYLCASSLFSGGSSPLHFGNGTRLTVT.

The chain links TRBV6-5 to TRBJ2-3; 9 bases match TRBD2. CDR1 is MNHEY, CDR2 SVGAGI, per germline. Trimming removed 4 bases from V and 2 bases from J; junction bases left unmatched: 4. CDR3 length: 15 amino acids. The CDR3 reads CASSSAGGPTDTQYF. The CDR3 DNA reads as TGTGCCAGCAGTTCGGCGGGAGGGCCCACAGATACGCAGTATTTT.

This sequence joins TRBV5-5 and TRBJ2-1; TRBD1 matches 8 bases. The CDR3 length is 16 residues. The V segment lost 0 bases and the J segment 4 bases; nucleotides outside the gene matches: 6. The germline V gene encodes CDR1 SGHKS and CDR2 YYEKEE (reference sequence). CDR3 in amino acids: CASSLDGDRSYNEQFF. The CDR3 DNA sequence: TGTGCCAGCAGCTTGGATGGGGACAGGTCTTACAATGAGCAGTTCTTC.

The V gene is TRBV6-5, the J gene TRBJ1-2, with D hard to call. V was trimmed by 2 bases and J by 4 bases, leaving 8 bases between them. This CDR3 has 13 residues. The germline V gene has CDR1 MNHEY and CDR2 SVGAGI. CDR3 loop: CASSYGLSYGYTF. CDR3 coding DNA: TGTGCCAGCAGTTACGGGCTGAGCTATGGCTACACCTTC.

The chain couples TRBV10-3 to TRBJ1-5, with D tentatively TRBD1 (5 bases). With the DNA end fitting TRBJ2-3 better, the J assignment may be wrong. The CDR3 has 15 residues. CDR1 and CDR2 (germline): ENHRY, SYGVKD. The CDR3: CAIRVDSNSNQPQYF. DNA of the CDR3: TGTGCCATCAGAGTCGACAGTAATAGCAATCAGCCCCAGTATTTT.

This clone appeared once. The chain uses TRBV7-3 and TRBJ2-5; D perhaps matches TRBD2 (6 bases). Germline values: CDR1 SGHTA, CDR2 FQGTGA. The V and J ends lost 3 bases and 5 bases respectively, with 10 bases between them. The CDR3 is 13 residues long. The CDR3: CASSFRGRETQYF. CDR3 in DNA: TGTGCCAGCAGCTTTCGGGGGAGGGAGACCCAGTACTTC.

The V call is TRBV15, the J call TRBJ2-1; maybe TRBD1 (6 bases). Germline V CDR1 and CDR2: LNHNV, YYDKDF (reference sequence). The CDR3 contains 12 residues. The V gene lost 4 bases and the J gene lost 10 bases, with 11 bases spanning the gap. The CDR3 spells CATSTTGMEQFF. The CDR3 DNA is TGTGCCACCAGCACCACAGGGATGGAGCAGTTCTTC.

The J gene is TRBJ1-5, the V gene TRBV15; 10 positions agree with TRBD1. This CDR3 is built from 20 residues. With V trimmed by 3 bases and J by 5 bases, 19 bases remained unmatched. Looked up from germline, CDR1 is LNHNV and CDR2 is YYDKDF (reference sequence). DNA for the CDR3: TGTGCCACCAGCAGCCACACCGGGGACAGGGGAGGTCGGATCGATCAGCCCCAGCATTTT. Translated: CATSSHTGDRGGRIDQPQHF.

V gene TRBV7-2 combines with J gene TRBJ1-4; no definite D call. The CDR3 covers 16 residues. Germline V CDR1 and CDR2: SGHTA, FQGNSA. Trimming removed 1 base from V and 4 bases from J, with 13 bases in between. The CDR3 coding sequence is TGTGCCAGCAGCTTAGTTGGAACGGGAAGTAATGAAAAACTGTTTTTT. The encoded protein is CASSLVGTGSNEKLFF.